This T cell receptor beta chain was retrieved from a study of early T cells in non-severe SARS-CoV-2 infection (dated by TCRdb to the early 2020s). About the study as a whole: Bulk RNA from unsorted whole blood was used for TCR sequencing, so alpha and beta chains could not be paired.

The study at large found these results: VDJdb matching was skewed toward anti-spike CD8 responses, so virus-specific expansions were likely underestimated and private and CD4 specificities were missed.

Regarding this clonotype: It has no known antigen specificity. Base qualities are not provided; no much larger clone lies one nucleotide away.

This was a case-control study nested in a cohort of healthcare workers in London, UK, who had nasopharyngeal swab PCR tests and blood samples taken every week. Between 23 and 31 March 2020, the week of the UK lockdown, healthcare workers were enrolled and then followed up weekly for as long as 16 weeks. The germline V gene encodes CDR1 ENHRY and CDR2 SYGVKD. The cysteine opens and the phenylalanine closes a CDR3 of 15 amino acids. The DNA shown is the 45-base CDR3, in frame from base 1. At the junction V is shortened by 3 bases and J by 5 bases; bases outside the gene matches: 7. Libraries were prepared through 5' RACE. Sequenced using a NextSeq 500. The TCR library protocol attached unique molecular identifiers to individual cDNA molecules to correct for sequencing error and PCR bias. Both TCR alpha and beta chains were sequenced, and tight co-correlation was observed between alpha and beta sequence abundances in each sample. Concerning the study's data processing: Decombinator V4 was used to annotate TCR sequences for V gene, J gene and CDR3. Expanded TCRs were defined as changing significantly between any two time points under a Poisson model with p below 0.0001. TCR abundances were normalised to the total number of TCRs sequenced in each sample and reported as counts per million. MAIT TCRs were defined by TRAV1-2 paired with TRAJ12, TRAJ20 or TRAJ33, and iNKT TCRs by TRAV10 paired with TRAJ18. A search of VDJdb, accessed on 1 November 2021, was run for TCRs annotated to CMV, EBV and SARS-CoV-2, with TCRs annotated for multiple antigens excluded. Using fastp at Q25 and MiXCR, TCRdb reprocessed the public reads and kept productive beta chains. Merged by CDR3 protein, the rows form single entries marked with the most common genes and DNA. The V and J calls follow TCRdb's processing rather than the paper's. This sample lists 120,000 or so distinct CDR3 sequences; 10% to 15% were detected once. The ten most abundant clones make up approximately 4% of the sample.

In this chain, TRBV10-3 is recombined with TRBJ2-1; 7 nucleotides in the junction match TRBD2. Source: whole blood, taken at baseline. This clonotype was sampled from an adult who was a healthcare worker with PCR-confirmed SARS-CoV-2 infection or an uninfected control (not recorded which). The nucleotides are TGTGCCATCAGTGATCCCGGGAGGACTAACAATGAGCAGTTCTTC. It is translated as CAISDPGRTNNEQFF.